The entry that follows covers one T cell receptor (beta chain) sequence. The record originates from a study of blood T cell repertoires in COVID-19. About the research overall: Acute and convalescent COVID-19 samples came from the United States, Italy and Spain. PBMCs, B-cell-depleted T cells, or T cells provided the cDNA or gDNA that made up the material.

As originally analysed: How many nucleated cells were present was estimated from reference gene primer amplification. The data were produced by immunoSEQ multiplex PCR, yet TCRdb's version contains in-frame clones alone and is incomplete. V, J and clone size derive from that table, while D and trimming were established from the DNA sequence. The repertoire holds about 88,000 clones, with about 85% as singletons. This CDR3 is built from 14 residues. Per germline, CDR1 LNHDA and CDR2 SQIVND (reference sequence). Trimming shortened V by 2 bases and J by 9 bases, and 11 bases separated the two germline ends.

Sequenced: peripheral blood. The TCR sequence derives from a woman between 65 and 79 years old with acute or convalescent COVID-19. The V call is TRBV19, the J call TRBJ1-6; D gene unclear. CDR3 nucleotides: TGTGCCAGTAGTATACCCGAGTACTCTTCACCCCTCCACTTT. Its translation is CASSIPEYSSPLHF.